These 31 T cell receptor beta chains were sequenced from one sample in a study of shared clonotypes between healthy human individuals. Produced via immunoSEQ multiplex PCR; TCRdb's table is partial and in-frame only. This sample has millions of clones, with around 96% found just once. Naive CD8 cells were CD45RO-negative, positively selected for CCR7, excluding terminally differentiated effector memory CD45RA+ cells. Sequenced input: naive CD8+ T cells sorted from blood. These receptors were collected from a man younger than 35 in good health.

This rearrangement joins TRBV9 to TRBJ2-1, with 10 positions matching TRBD2. Germline V lookup: CDR1 SGDLS, CDR2 YYNGEE. J lost 9 bases, V lost 0 bases, and 9 bases had no gene match. The CDR3 spans 16 residues. CDR3 protein: CASSVEPSGGIGEQFF. DNA of the CDR3: TGTGCCAGCAGCGTAGAGCCTAGCGGGGGAATTGGTGAGCAGTTCTTC. The full variable domain, in which reference TRBV9 and TRBJ2-1 provide the parts outside the CDR3, is DSGVTQTPKHLITATGQRVTLRCSPRSGDLSVYWYQQSLDQGLQFLIQYYNGEERAKGNILERFSAQQFPDLHSELNLSSLELGDSALYFCASSVEPSGGIGEQFFGPGTRLTVL.

This clone was seen once. The CDR3 DNA reads TGTGCCAGCAGCTCGACAGGGGCAACAAAGACCCAGTACTTC. Protein: CASSSTGATKTQYF. The chain has TRBV9 and TRBJ2-5; 8 nucleotides agree with TRBD1. The CDR3 runs 14 residues. CDR1 is SGDLS, CDR2 YYNGEE, per germline. V was pared by 4 bases and J by 6 bases, with 8 bases of the junction left unmatched.

J is TRBJ1-4 and V is TRBV27; tentative D call: TRBD1 (5 bases). Germline values: CDR1 MNHEY, CDR2 SMNVEV (reference sequence). Trimming cost V 4 bases and J 14 bases, with 14 bases left between them. The CDR3 loop spans 12 amino acids. The CDR3 DNA reads TGTGCCAGCAGTTGGGGGGACGGGGCTCTGTTTTTT. Translation: CASSWGDGALFF.

The rearrangement links TRBV7-9 to TRBJ2-1, with D possibly TRBD2 on 5 matching bases. V dropped 3 bases and J dropped 9 bases, with 9 bases sitting between them. Germline CDR1 SEHNR, CDR2 FQNEAQ (reference sequence). This CDR3 region has 12 residues. The CDR3 nucleotides read TGTGCCAGCAGCTTCGGGGAGACTGAGCAGTTCTTC. Translation: CASSFGETEQFF.

This chain links TRBV4-1 with TRBJ1-4; no clear D. From germline, CDR1 is MGHRA and CDR2 YSYEKL. Between the trimmed V and J ends, which lost 2 bases and 8 bases, there was a span of 6 bases. This CDR3 comprises 12 residues. CDR3 loop: CASSQPLEKLFF. As DNA, the CDR3 is TGCGCCAGCAGCCAACCTTTGGAAAAACTGTTTTTT.

The J gene is TRBJ1-5, the V gene TRBV19; D may be TRBD1 (6 bases). The CDR3 is 17 residues long. CDR1 is LNHDA, CDR2 SQIVND, per germline (reference sequence). V shed 3 bases and J shed 4 bases, with 19 bases lying between them. DNA for the CDR3: TGTGCCAGTAGTATTTCGAGGACAGCCTTACTTAATCAGCCCCAGCATTTT. Amino acids: CASSISRTALLNQPQHF.

The V and J genes are TRBV27 and TRBJ2-1; 8 bases fit TRBD1. CDR1 MNHEY and CDR2 SMNVEV come from the germline V gene (reference sequence). V lost 6 bases and J lost 4; bases outside the gene matches: 5. This CDR3 has 14 residues. CDR3 in amino acids: CASRPGGGYNEQFF. The CDR3 region has the DNA TGTGCCAGCAGACCAGGGGGCGGGTACAATGAGCAGTTCTTC.

V is TRBV19 and J is TRBJ2-7; the D gene is possibly TRBD1 (5 bases). The germline CDR1 and CDR2 sequences are LNHDA and SQIVND (reference sequence). The V end lost 2 bases, the J end lost 6 bases, and 11 bases lay between the germline ends. The CDR3 has 13 amino acids. CDR3 region: CASSILAGIEQYF. As DNA, the CDR3 is TGTGCCAGTAGTATACTCGCAGGGATCGAGCAGTACTTC.

The chain is built from TRBV29-1 and TRBJ2-5; D possibly matches TRBD1 or TRBD2 (5 bases each). The CDR3 is 14 residues long. Germline assignment: CDR1 SQVTM and CDR2 ANQGSEA. Trimming took off 4 bases at V and 1 base at J, with 13 bases between the two ends. The CDR3, as DNA: TGCAGCGTTGTCCCGGGACGGCCCCAAGAGACCCAGTACTTC. Translating it yields CSVVPGRPQETQYF.

Only a few counts were recorded for this clone. DNA of the CDR3: TGTGCCAGCAGCCAGGGCCAGGGAGTAGAGACCCAGTACTTC. Its translation: CASSQGQGVETQYF. The chain links TRBV2 to TRBJ2-5; D assignment may be TRBD1 or TRBD2 (5 bases each). Germline CDR1 is SNHLY and CDR2 is FYNNEI. This CDR3 has 14 residues. With 6 bases removed from V and 4 bases from J, the gap between germline ends came to 15 bases.

V usage is TRBV25-1 and J usage is TRBJ2-7; 9 positions agree with TRBD1. CDR3 length: 16 amino acids. Germline loops: CDR1 MGHDK, CDR2 SYGVNS. Trimming at V came to 4 bases and at J to 3 bases, leaving 10 bases not matched to a gene. CDR3 in amino acids: CASSAFLRTGDYEQYF. The DNA for the CDR3 is TGTGCCAGCAGTGCGTTCCTACGGACAGGGGACTACGAGCAGTACTTC.

CDR3 sequence reads: CASSLSGGTNTEAFF. CDR3 in DNA: TGTGCCAGCAGCTTAAGTGGCGGAACGAACACTGAAGCTTTCTTT. The chain has TRBV7-9 and TRBJ1-1; no clear D gene. V lost 2 bases and J 1 base, leaving 11 bases between the germline ends. The germline V gene encodes CDR1 SEHNR and CDR2 FQNEAQ (reference sequence). CDR3 length equals 15 residues.

The chain is built from TRBV27 and TRBJ2-7; 9 positions match TRBD1. V shed 2 bases and J 3 bases; nucleotides not matched to a gene: 5. The germline V gene encodes CDR1 MNHEY and CDR2 SMNVEV (reference sequence). CDR3 length equals 15 residues. CDR3 protein: CASSLGTGIRYEQYF. DNA of the CDR3: TGTGCCAGCAGTTTAGGGACAGGGATCCGCTACGAGCAGTACTTC.

This clone has just one count. The genes are TRBV4-3 and TRBJ1-6; D is unresolved. The CDR3 has 17 residues. V lost 0 bases to trimming and J lost 0 bases, with 9 bases between them. Germline V gene sequence: CDR1 LGHNA, CDR2 YSLEER. CDR3 coding DNA: TGCGCCAGCAGCCAAGAATATCTCAGCTCCTATAATTCACCCCTCCACTTT. It translates to CASSQEYLSSYNSPLHF.

The chain joins TRBV7-9 to TRBJ2-5; no firm D call. The germline V and J ends were trimmed by 1 base and 0 bases, with 6 bases remaining between them. The CDR3 has 14 amino acids. CDR1 and CDR2 (germline): SEHNR, FQNEAQ (reference sequence). The CDR3 reads CASSLGSHQETQYF. Written as DNA, the CDR3 is TGTGCCAGCAGCTTAGGGAGCCACCAAGAGACCCAGTACTTC.

V usage is TRBV27 and J usage is TRBJ2-7; TRBD2 matches at 7 bases. In germline, CDR1 is MNHEY, CDR2 SMNVEV (reference sequence). V lost 5 bases, J lost 3 bases, and 10 bases stayed unmatched. The length of the CDR3 is 15 residues. CDR3 DNA: TGTGCCAGCAGTCAGGGACTGGGGGGGATCTACGAGCAGTACTTC. It is translated as CASSQGLGGIYEQYF.

As regards this clone: Given a much more abundant clone one base away, this may be a read error. Other DNA sequences of this sample code for an identical CDR3. V usage is TRBV7-9 and J usage is TRBJ2-5; D possibly matches TRBD1 or TRBD2 (5 bases each). There are 11 residues in the CDR3. Trimming removed 4 bases at V and 5 bases at J, with 5 bases between. The germline V gene has CDR1 SEHNR and CDR2 FQNEAQ (reference sequence). For the CDR3, the DNA is TGTGCCAGCAGCTGGGGGGAGACCCAGTACTTC. This codes for CASSWGETQYF.

A remark on this clone: One end of the junction is discordant with germline, which a read error may explain. This CDR3 is CASSSPGTGDYEQYF. In nucleotides, the CDR3 is TGTGCCAGCTCATCACCCGGGACAGGGGACTACGAGCAGTACTTC. The chain carries TRBV18 and TRBJ2-7, with 10 bases that match TRBD1. Germline CDR1 is KGHSH and CDR2 is LQKENI. The CDR3 is made up of 15 amino acids.

This sequence joins TRBV14 and TRBJ1-1; D call uncertain. The CDR3 spans 13 residues. V lost 4 bases to trimming and J lost 4 bases, with 10 bases between them. The germline V gene encodes CDR1 SGHDN and CDR2 FVKESK. In nucleotides, the CDR3 is TGTGCCAGCAGCCCGTCCTTGGGCACTGAAGCTTTCTTT. Translated: CASSPSLGTEAFF.

V is TRBV4-3 and J is TRBJ2-7, with TRBD2 matching over 9 bases. CDR1 and CDR2 from the germline V gene are LGHNA and YSLEER. The V gene end was trimmed by 3 bases and the J gene end by 0 bases; junction bases not matched to a gene: 3. The CDR3 runs 15 residues. The CDR3 coding sequence is TGCGCCAGCAGCCAGTCTAGCGGGGACTCCTACGAGCAGTACTTC. Protein sequence: CASSQSSGDSYEQYF.

The chain links TRBV4-1 to TRBJ1-2; tentatively, D is TRBD1 (5 bases). The length of the CDR3 is 13 residues. Trimming removed 1 base from V and 4 bases from J, with 7 bases in between. The germline CDR1 and CDR2 sequences are MGHRA and YSYEKL. The CDR3 reads CASSQATGYGYTF. CDR3 sequence (DNA): TGCGCCAGCAGCCAAGCTACAGGCTATGGCTACACCTTC.

The V and J genes are TRBV7-6 and TRBJ2-2; D may be TRBD1 (5 bases). The length of the CDR3 is 15 residues. V shed 6 bases and J shed 1 base, with 12 bases lying between them. The germline V gene has CDR1 SGHVS and CDR2 FNYEAQ. The CDR3 here is CASRQYQGNTGELFF. The CDR3 DNA is TGTGCCAGCAGACAATATCAGGGGAACACCGGGGAGCTGTTTTTT.

The V call is TRBV4-1, the J call TRBJ1-1; perhaps TRBD1 as D (5 bases). Germline CDR1 MGHRA, CDR2 YSYEKL. The V gene lost 2 bases and the J gene lost 7 bases, with 20 bases spanning the gap. The CDR3 has 16 amino acids. As DNA, the CDR3 is TGCGCCAGCAGCCAATCGGGCCTGGGCAGGGTAGTTGAAGCTTTCTTT. This codes for CASSQSGLGRVVEAFF.

This chain joins TRBV10-3 and TRBJ1-2, with D hard to call. V lost 0 bases, J lost 3 bases, and 8 bases lay in between. This CDR3 spans 14 amino acids. The germline gives CDR1 ENHRY, CDR2 SYGVKD. CDR3 region: CAISESPGYYGYTF. CDR3 in DNA: TGTGCCATCAGTGAGTCGCCAGGTTACTATGGCTACACCTTC.

The chain is built from TRBV5-4 and TRBJ2-7; maybe TRBD2 (6 bases). The CDR3 runs to 16 residues. V was clipped by 5 bases and J by 0 bases, with 18 bases between them. Per the germline V gene, CDR1 is SGHNT and CDR2 is YYREEE (reference sequence). CDR3 sequence reads: CASSPRADGSSYEQYF. As DNA, the CDR3 is TGTGCCAGCAGTCCAAGGGCCGACGGGAGCTCCTACGAGCAGTACTTC.

The rearrangement uses TRBV9 and TRBJ2-2; 8 bases fit TRBD1. The CDR3 has 16 residues. V shed 4 bases, J shed 6 bases, and the junction held 11 bases outside the gene matches. Germline CDR1 reads SGDLS; CDR2 reads YYNGEE. This CDR3 is CASSPPRTGKPGELFF. Written as DNA, the CDR3 is TGTGCCAGCAGCCCTCCCCGGACAGGGAAGCCCGGGGAGCTGTTTTTT.

The chain combines TRBV7-9 with TRBJ2-7, with TRBD1 identical over 11 bases. The V gene end was trimmed by 5 bases and the J gene end by 2 bases; junction bases not matched to a gene: 5. Looked up from germline, CDR1 is SEHNR and CDR2 is FQNEAQ (reference sequence). The CDR3 runs 15 residues. The CDR3 coding sequence is TGTGCCAGCAGCCACCCGGGACAGGGGGCCTACGAGCAGTACTTC. This translates into CASSHPGQGAYEQYF.

To note about this clone: Other DNA sequences from this sample encode an identical CDR3 as well. This chain uses TRBV6-5 with TRBJ2-1; possibly TRBD2 for D (5 bases). Trimming removed 2 bases from V and 0 bases from J, with 8 bases in between. This CDR3 contains 15 residues. Germline V lookup: CDR1 MNHEY, CDR2 SVGAGI. CDR3 protein: CASSYEGSSYNEQFF. As DNA, the CDR3 is TGTGCCAGCAGTTACGAGGGTTCCTCCTACAATGAGCAGTTCTTC.

The rearrangement links TRBV7-9 to TRBJ2-7; 7 bases align to TRBD1. The CDR3 is 13 residues long. CDR1 and CDR2 from the germline V gene are SEHNR and FQNEAQ (reference sequence). J gave up 7 bases and V 1 base, and 4 bases lay outside the gene matches. This CDR3 is CASSLGRGREQYF. The CDR3 region has the DNA TGTGCCAGCAGCTTAGGAAGGGGGCGGGAGCAGTACTTC.

Regarding this clone: The same CDR3 also results from other DNA sequences found in this sample. This chain uses TRBV15 with TRBJ2-7; D is unclear. V lost 0 bases and J 2 bases, leaving 5 bases between the germline ends. The CDR3 extends over 13 amino acids. Germline V lookup: CDR1 LNHNV, CDR2 YYDKDF (reference sequence). The chain's CDR3 is CATSRDLTYEQYF. In DNA form, the CDR3 reads TGTGCCACCAGCAGAGATCTGACCTACGAGCAGTACTTC.

The chain has TRBV4-3 and TRBJ2-1, with D uncertain. Trimming took 0 bases from V and 3 from J, leaving 12 bases between them. The CDR3 extends over 16 amino acids. Germline-derived CDR1 and CDR2 are LGHNA and YSLEER. CDR3 sequence: CASSQERGAFYNEQFF. The CDR3 bases are TGCGCCAGCAGCCAAGAGCGTGGCGCCTTCTACAATGAGCAGTTCTTC.